This TCR beta chain comes out of a study of T cells in localized non-small cell lung cancer. Study observations and caveats: Measurement of T cell clonality placed uninvolved adjacent lung highest, above the level in tumor. Median detection of top 100 tumor clones in adjacent lung was over 45 clones.

Regarding this clone: Its antigen remains unknown.

Germline assignment: CDR1 LNHDA and CDR2 SQIVND (reference sequence). V was cut by 5 bases and J by 0 bases, with 14 bases left in between. The CDR3 spans 17 residues. Measured with immunoSEQ multiplex PCR; TCRdb has only the in-frame clones, and not every one. The data hold several thousand clones, with roughly 94% observed a single time. Sequencing was performed on peripheral blood, taken before any cancer treatment. This TCR derives from a woman aged 40-75 years with stage I squamous cell lung carcinoma. The genes are TRBV19 and TRBJ1-6; D may be TRBD1 (5 bases). The CDR3 region has the DNA TGTGCCAGTAGTCCCGGCAGGGCCAGCTCCTATAATTCACCCCTCCACTTT. Translation gives CASSPGRASSYNSPLHF.